The rows below give T cell receptor beta chains drawn from one sample of a study of human T cells and chemical hapten exposure. TCRdb redid the calling of the RACE reads with MiXCR, one entry per CDR3 protein. This repertoire shows around 92,000 distinct CDR3 sequences, about 10% found once; its top ten account for 3.1%. The source was whole blood, collected in connection with sensitization to the hapten diphenylcyclopropenone (DPC). These receptors were taken from a woman aged 55-70 years with alopecia areata. Some clones in this sample may be carry-over from other donors' samples. Each CDR3 is given with its conserved first and last residue. The D gene is left open where the match is weak. Some rows have no size entry. The others give once, few or many, or a class for an expanded clone.

size | J | V | D | DNA | CDR3
. | TRBJ2-1 | TRBV4-1 | . | TGCGCCAGCAGCCAAGAATTTACCAAGCAGTTCTTC | CASSQEFTKQFF
few | TRBJ2-7 | TRBV7-9 | . | TGTGCCAGCAGTACGGAGTTCAGGGCACGGGAGCAGTACTTC | CASSTEFRAREQYF
few | TRBJ1-1 | TRBV12-3/TRBV12-4 | . | TGTGCCAGCAGTTTCCTCCTTTTCTGGGGTCGGAACACTGAAGCTTTCTTT | CASSFLLFWGRNTEAFF
. | TRBJ1-5 | TRBV20-1 | TRBD1 | TGCAGTGCCCCCCTCCCAGGGGGTGGTAATCAGCCCCAGCATTTT | CSAPLPGGGNQPQHF
many | TRBJ2-3 | TRBV14 | . | TGTGCCAGCAGCCGGTGGACAGCCACGCAGTATTTT | CASSRWTATQYF
few | TRBJ2-1 | TRBV29-1 | . | TGCAGCGAGGGGTCCTACAATGAGCAGTTCTTC | CSEGSYNEQFF
. | TRBJ2-7 | TRBV2 | . | TGTGCCAGCAGGAGGGACGGCGACGAGCAGTACTTC | CASRRDGDEQYF
. | TRBJ2-3 | TRBV5-1 | . | TGCGCCAGCAGCACCCGGGTCACCACTAGCACAGATACGCAGTATTTT | CASSTRVTTSTDTQYF
few | TRBJ2-4 | TRBV6-5 | TRBD2 | TGTGCCAGCAGTTACACCGCGGGGACTAGCGGGGGAGTTCGGCACTTC | CASSYTAGTSGGVRHF
few | TRBJ1-4 | TRBV5-6 | . | TGTGCCAGCAGCTTGTTTTCACAGACTAATGAAAAACTGTTTTTT | CASSLFSQTNEKLFF
many | TRBJ1-1 | TRBV11-2 | . | TGTGCCAGCGTTTGGGCTGGGCCGGGCAACACTGAAGCTTTCTTT | CASVWAGPGNTEAFF
few | TRBJ2-2 | TRBV2 | . | TGTGCCAGCAGTCGGTACGGGGAGCTGTTTTTT | CASSRYGELFF
. | TRBJ2-1 | TRBV6-5 | TRBD1 | TGTGCCAGCAGTATAACTGGGACAGCTTCCTACAATGAGCAGTTCTTC | CASSITGTASYNEQFF
few | TRBJ2-2 | TRBV7-2 | . | TGTGCCAGCAGCTTAGTTGGGGGGCAGGGAAACACCGGGGAGCTTTTTTTT | CASSLVGGQGNTGELFF
many | TRBJ2-7 | TRBV7-6 | . | TGTGCCAGCAGCTTAGCGCAGGGGTACGAGCAGTACTTC | CASSLAQGYEQYF
many | TRBJ1-6 | TRBV6-5 | . | TGTGCCAGCAGTTACATGAGGTTTTCACAGTCTAATTCACCCCTCCACTTT | CASSYMRFSQSNSPLHF
. | TRBJ1-4 | TRBV19 | . | TGTGCCAGTAGTAAACAGGGACTGGCGATAGCAACTAATGAAAAACTGTTTTTT | CASSKQGLAIATNEKLFF
few | TRBJ2-2 | TRBV6-6 | . | TGTACCAGTCGTCTCGTGGTCACCGGGGAGCTGTTTTTT | CTSRLVVTGELFF
. | TRBJ2-3 | TRBV7-3 | . | TGTGCCAGCAGCCTCATCGGTCAGGGATCAGATACGCAGTATTTT | CASSLIGQGSDTQYF
. | TRBJ2-5 | TRBV11-2 | . | TGTGCCAGCACCCTTTGGAAAGCGGTCGAAGAGACCCAGTACTTC | CASTLWKAVEETQYF
many | TRBJ1-1 | TRBV18 | . | TGTGCCAGCTCACGAAACCCCGAGGCGAACACTGAAGCTTTCTTT | CASSRNPEANTEAFF
few | TRBJ2-7 | TRBV4-1 | TRBD1 | TGCGCCAGCAGCCAAGATTGGAGGACAGGGATCTCCTACGAGCAGTACTTC | CASSQDWRTGISYEQYF
few | TRBJ1-2 | TRBV7-6 | TRBD1 | TGTGCCAGCAGCTTAGAGGGACAGGGATCAGGCTACACCTTC | CASSLEGQGSGYTF